This record concerns one T cell receptor beta chain sequence. Assay used: immunoSEQ multiplex PCR; TCRdb lists only in-frame clones, some missing. This sample has about 57,000 clones; 93% occur once, and the top ten carry roughly 4%. The sample originates from a study of technical replicates of blood from a handful of donors. This CDR3 is built from 15 residues. The V end lost 3 bases, the J end lost 3 bases, and 14 bases lay between the germline ends. Germline lookup yields CDR1 KGHSH and CDR2 LQKENI. The chain recombines TRBV18 with TRBJ1-1; D may be TRBD1 (5 bases). Sequenced sample: PBMCs. This receptor was identified in a human donor in good health. Some clones in this sample may be carry-over from other donors' samples. The CDR3: CASSPAIRAHTEAFF. The CDR3 DNA reads TGTGCCAGCTCACCCGCAATCAGGGCGCACACTGAAGCTTTCTTT.